Each of the 27 T cell receptor beta chains below was sequenced from the same sample in a study of blood T cell repertoires in COVID-19. Method: immunoSEQ multiplex PCR; TCRdb's copy keeps in-frame clones and lacks some. The data contain about 120,000 clones, 65% to 90% of them singletons. Sequenced sample: peripheral blood. These receptors were collected from a woman older than 75 with acute or convalescent COVID-19.

The chain employs TRBV6-5 and TRBJ2-3; perhaps TRBD1 as D (5 bases). The V gene lost 6 bases and the J gene lost 1 base, with 14 bases spanning the gap. The V gene's germline CDR1 is MNHEY and CDR2 SVGAGI. The CDR3 sequence is 15 residues long. The CDR3 bases are TGTGCCAGCAGGGTCAGCAGGGCACGCACAGATACGCAGTATTTT. Translating gives CASRVSRARTDTQYF.

This chain links TRBV7-9 with TRBJ1-1, with D hard to call. This CDR3 is 12 amino acids long. V was cut by 7 bases and J by 4 bases, with 10 bases left in between. Per the germline V gene, CDR1 is SEHNR and CDR2 is FQNEAQ (reference sequence). In nucleotides, the CDR3 is TGTGCCAGCACCTTGGGAGGCACTGAAGCTTTCTTT. This encodes CASTLGGTEAFF.

The genes are TRBV24-1 and TRBJ1-2; D possibly corresponds to TRBD1 (5 bases). CDR1 is KGHDR and CDR2 is SFDVKD in the germline V gene. This CDR3 spans 13 amino acids. V was trimmed by 6 bases and J by 8 bases, leaving 15 bases between them. The CDR3 region is CATSSGALGGYTF. CDR3 bases: TGTGCCACCAGTTCTGGGGCACTGGGAGGCTACACCTTC.

This chain connects TRBV6-5 to TRBJ1-2, with a weak D call TRBD1 (6 bases). The germline V gene has CDR1 MNHEY and CDR2 SVGAGI. V gave up 10 bases and J gave up 7 bases, with 19 bases separating them. This CDR3 comprises 13 residues. The CDR3 spells CATTGFLRGGYTF. Written as DNA, the CDR3 is TGTGCCACCACAGGGTTTTTACGCGGTGGCTACACCTTC.

V gene TRBV5-4 combines with J gene TRBJ1-1, with TRBD1 identical over 7 bases. Per germline, CDR1 SGHNT and CDR2 YYREEE (reference sequence). The CDR3 length is 18 residues. Germline trimming cut 7 bases from V and 1 base from J; bases unmatched to any gene: 19. The CDR3 DNA is TGTGCCAGCGCCTTCCTCCGAAGGGGGCCGGGGAAGAACACTGAAGCTTTCTTT. This encodes CASAFLRRGPGKNTEAFF.

V gene TRBV9 combines with J gene TRBJ1-6; 7 bases agree with TRBD1. V lost 3 bases and J lost 7; bases outside the gene matches: 7. The CDR3 has 15 residues. Germline-derived CDR1 and CDR2 are SGDLS and YYNGEE. The CDR3 DNA sequence: TGTGCCAGCAGCGAGAGACAGGGTCCGAATTCACCCCTCCACTTT. Its translation: CASSERQGPNSPLHF.

The rearrangement uses TRBV5-1 and TRBJ2-5, with TRBD1 as a possible D gene (7 bases). The V end lost 2 bases, the J end lost 2 bases, and 13 bases lay between the germline ends. The CDR3 extends over 15 amino acids. CDR1 SGHRS and CDR2 YFSETQ come from the germline V gene. CDR3 residues: CASSFQGGFQETQYF. CDR3 DNA: TGCGCCAGCAGCTTCCAGGGGGGATTTCAAGAGACCCAGTACTTC.

The chain uses TRBV19 and TRBJ1-2; the match to TRBD1 covers 8 bases. V was clipped by 8 bases and J by 4 bases; unmatched bases: 12. Per germline, CDR1 LNHDA and CDR2 SQIVND (reference sequence). CDR3 length: 15 residues. The CDR3 protein is CASADPGQVLYGYTF. DNA for the CDR3: TGTGCCAGTGCTGACCCGGGACAGGTTCTCTATGGCTACACCTTC. Full variable domain (outside the CDR3, taken from reference TRBV19 and TRBJ1-2): DGGITQSPKYLFRKEGQNVTLSCEQNLNHDAMYWYRQDPGQGLRLIYYSQIVNDFQKGDIAEGYSVSREKKESFPLTVTSAQKNPTAFYLCASADPGQVLYGYTFGSGTRLTVV.

The rearrangement uses TRBV15 and TRBJ2-3; 8 positions agree with TRBD2. The junction had 11 bases not matched to a gene; V was cut back by 0 bases and J by 6 bases. Germline V gene sequence: CDR1 LNHNV, CDR2 YYDKDF (reference sequence). The CDR3 spans 17 residues. Written as DNA, the CDR3 is TGTGCCACCAGCAGAGATCCGGGACTAGGGACTGGGGATACGCAGTATTTT. Protein sequence: CATSRDPGLGTGDTQYF.

The chain is built from TRBV11-2 and TRBJ1-3, with 7 positions matching TRBD1. Losses at the gene ends were 6 bases for V and 1 base for J; bases not matched to a gene: 3. The CDR3 runs 14 residues. Germline V lookup: CDR1 SGHAT, CDR2 FQNNGV. CDR3 nucleotides: TGTGCCAGCAGTCCGACAGGGTCTGGAAACACCATATATTTT. It yields the protein CASSPTGSGNTIYF.

The V and J genes are TRBV5-1 and TRBJ2-1, with D possibly being TRBD2 (5 bases). With 3 bases removed from V and 0 bases from J, the gap between germline ends came to 13 bases. Germline V lookup: CDR1 SGHRS, CDR2 YFSETQ. This CDR3 has 16 residues. The CDR3: CASSSLSRGSYNEQFF. For the CDR3, the DNA is TGCGCCAGCAGCTCCCTGAGTCGGGGCTCCTACAATGAGCAGTTCTTC.

The V gene is TRBV4-2, the J gene TRBJ1-1; D gene uncertain. V was shortened by 5 bases and J by 0 bases, with 10 bases between the two germline ends. There are 14 residues in the CDR3. Germline V gene sequence: CDR1 LGHNA, CDR2 YNFKEQ. CDR3 nucleotides: TGTGCCAGCAGCAGCGGTCCAATGAACACTGAAGCTTTCTTT. It encodes CASSSGPMNTEAFF.

This rearrangement joins TRBV5-1 to TRBJ2-5, with D perhaps TRBD2 (5 bases). The germline V and J ends were trimmed by 1 base and 0 bases, with 7 bases remaining between them. CDR3 length: 14 amino acids. Germline V gene data show CDR1 as SGHRS and CDR2 as YFSETQ. The CDR3, as DNA: TGCGCCAGCAGCTTGACCGGGAACCAAGAGACCCAGTACTTC. This encodes CASSLTGNQETQYF. The full variable domain, with the rest looked up from reference TRBV5-1 and TRBJ2-5, is KAGVTQTPRYLIKTRGQQVTLSCSPISGHRSVSWYQQTPGQGLQFLFEYFSETQRNKGNFPGRFSGRQFSNSRSEMNVSTLELGDSALYLCASSLTGNQETQYFGPGTRLLVL.

This clone was counted a few times. The V call is TRBV13, the J call TRBJ1-3, with D possibly being TRBD1 (6 bases). The CDR3 spans 16 residues. V was shortened by 3 bases and J by 0 bases, with 12 bases between the two germline ends. CDR1 PRHDT and CDR2 FYEKMQ come from the germline V gene (reference sequence). As DNA, the CDR3 is TGTGCCAGCAGCTTCGTGGGGGCGCCCTCTGGAAACACCATATATTTT. Translation gives CASSFVGAPSGNTIYF.

This clone was detected only a few times. The chain carries TRBV6-5 and TRBJ2-7; 9 bases are a match to TRBD1. In germline, CDR1 is MNHEY, CDR2 SVGAGI. CDR3 size: 14 residues. The J segment lost 6 bases and the V segment lost 4 bases, leaving 7 bases of the junction unmatched. CDR3 sequence (DNA): TGTGCCAGCAGTTTAAGACAGGGGGTGGGCGAGCAGTACGTC. Translating it yields CASSLRQGVGEQYV.

The rearrangement links TRBV14 to TRBJ1-1; maybe TRBD1 (5 bases). Trimming shortened V by 4 bases and J by 5 bases, and 20 bases separated the two germline ends. The germline V gene encodes CDR1 SGHDN and CDR2 FVKESK. The CDR3 length is 16 residues. This chain's CDR3 is CASSRILTAPKTEAFF. Here the CDR3 DNA reads TGTGCCAGCAGCCGTATTCTGACAGCACCGAAAACTGAAGCTTTCTTT.

V gene TRBV20-1 combines with J gene TRBJ1-2; D ambiguous. From germline, CDR1 is DFQATT and CDR2 SNEGSKA (reference sequence). The germline V and J ends were trimmed by 5 bases and 5 bases, with 3 bases remaining between them. The CDR3 spans 9 residues. CDR3 protein: CSALYGYTF. The CDR3 nucleotides are TGCAGTGCTCTTTATGGCTACACCTTC.

The genes are TRBV5-6 and TRBJ2-2; D perhaps matches TRBD2 (6 bases). This CDR3 is 15 amino acids long. Germline CDR1 and CDR2: SGHDT and YYEEEE. Trimming shortened V by 4 bases and J by 6 bases, and 16 bases separated the two germline ends. The CDR3 sequence is CASSARGRPAGELFF. CDR3 DNA sequence: TGTGCCAGCAGCGCCCGGGGGAGACCCGCCGGGGAGCTGTTTTTT.

This chain joins TRBV15 and TRBJ2-5; D remains unclear. The CDR3 runs to 12 residues. Germline V gives CDR1 LNHNV, CDR2 YYDKDF (reference sequence). The V end lost 2 bases, the J end lost 4 bases, and 5 bases lay between the germline ends. CDR3 residues: CATSRPSETQYF. The CDR3 DNA follows: TGTGCCACCAGCAGACCCTCAGAGACCCAGTACTTC. Based on the CDR3 plus reference TRBV15 and TRBJ2-5, the full variable domain is DAMVIQNPRYQVTQFGKPVTLSCSQTLNHNVMYWYQQKSSQAPKLLFHYYDKDFNNEADTPDNFQSRRPNTSFCFLDIRSPGLGDTAMYLCATSRPSETQYFGPGTRLLVL.

This clone was detected only once. The rearrangement links TRBV3-1 (or the pseudogene TRBV3-2) to TRBJ1-4, with 8 bases that match TRBD1. This CDR3 is built from 14 residues. Per the germline V gene, CDR1 is LGHDT and CDR2 is YNNKEL (reference sequence). V was clipped by 3 bases and J by 5 bases; unmatched bases: 2. The DNA for the CDR3 is TGTGCCAGCAGCCACCGGGACAGGAATGAAAAACTGTTTTTT. Amino acid sequence: CASSHRDRNEKLFF.

The V call is TRBV27, the J call TRBJ1-1, with TRBD1 as a possible D gene (5 bases). The CDR3 consists of 14 residues. The V and J ends lost 2 bases and 4 bases respectively, with 11 bases between them. CDR1 and CDR2 from the germline V gene are MNHEY and SMNVEV (reference sequence). The CDR3, as DNA: TGTGCCAGCAGTTTAGACAGTCCTGGCACTGAAGCTTTCTTT. Translation gives CASSLDSPGTEAFF.

The CDR3 here is CASSPSGGAVDTQYF. The CDR3 DNA is TGTGCCAGCAGCCCCAGCGGGGGGGCTGTAGATACGCAGTATTTT. This sequence joins TRBV9 and TRBJ2-3, with TRBD2 identical over 10 bases. V gave up 4 bases and J gave up 5 bases; unmatched junction bases: 7. This CDR3 is 15 amino acids long. Germline assignment: CDR1 SGDLS and CDR2 YYNGEE.

The chain joins TRBV7-2 to TRBJ1-2; 11 nucleotides align to TRBD1. Germline trimming cut 7 bases from V and 5 bases from J; bases unmatched to any gene: 3. This CDR3 region has 13 residues. Germline lookup yields CDR1 SGHTA and CDR2 FQGNSA. For the CDR3, the DNA is TGTGCCAGCAACCGGGACAGGGGGTATGGCTACACCTTC. This translates into CASNRDRGYGYTF.

The genes are TRBV2 and TRBJ1-5; TRBD1 aligns across 9 bases. From germline, CDR1 is SNHLY and CDR2 FYNNEI. V shed 8 bases and J 3 bases; nucleotides not matched to a gene: 8. The CDR3 is made up of 15 amino acids. Written as DNA, the CDR3 is TGTGCCAGCGCCCTGGGACAGGGCGTCAATCAGCCCCAGCATTTT. Translated, it gives CASALGQGVNQPQHF.

The sample holds one count of this clone. The rearrangement joins TRBV3-1 (or the pseudogene TRBV3-2) to TRBJ2-7, with unresolved D. This CDR3 has 11 amino acids. The V gene's germline CDR1 is LGHDT and CDR2 YNNKEL (reference sequence). The V and J ends lost 3 bases and 3 bases respectively, with 3 bases between them. As DNA, the CDR3 is TGTGCCAGCAGCCACAGCTACGAGCAGTACTTC. Its translation is CASSHSYEQYF.

The CDR3 here is CASSPTGGDGYTF. The CDR3 DNA reads TGTGCCAGCAGTCCCACAGGGGGCGATGGCTACACCTTC. This sequence joins TRBV27 and TRBJ1-2; 9 bases match TRBD1. Germline assignment: CDR1 MNHEY and CDR2 SMNVEV (reference sequence). The CDR3 runs 13 residues. After removal of 5 bases from V and 6 bases from J, the junction contained 4 bases not matched to a gene.

The chain couples TRBV27 to TRBJ1-2; D ambiguous. Looked up from germline, CDR1 is MNHEY and CDR2 is SMNVEV (reference sequence). V gave up 3 bases and J gave up 4 bases, with 12 bases separating them. This CDR3 is built from 14 residues. The CDR3: CASSFREGPYGYTF. The CDR3, as DNA: TGTGCCAGCAGTTTTCGGGAAGGCCCCTATGGCTACACCTTC.